This is a list of T cell receptor beta chains from one sample in a study of OX40 agonist ivuxolimab in advanced cancers. Sequencing was performed with immunoSEQ multiplex PCR; in TCRdb, only in-frame clones are kept and a portion is missing. The table records about 79,000 clones, about nine tenths of them present only once. The material was CD4+ or CD8+ T cells sorted from blood, obtained in a trial of the OX40 agonist ivuxolimab. These receptors were obtained from an adult with an advanced solid tumor such as melanoma, head and neck, liver or kidney cancer. The CDR3 runs from the conserved cysteine through the conserved F or W. A D gene is named only where the DNA matches it firmly. Where a row states a size, it is once, few, many or the class of an expanded clone; other rows omit it.

d_gene	j_gene	v_gene	abundance	CDR3nt	CDR3aa
NA	TRBJ2-3	TRBV30	NA	TGTGCCTGGAATTTCGCAGATACGCAGTATTTT	CAWNFADTQYF
TRBD1	TRBJ2-1	TRBV7-8	NA	TGTGCCAGCAGCTTTCAACAGGGGTGGGGTAATGAGCAGTTCTTC	CASSFQQGWGNEQFF
NA	TRBJ1-6	TRBV2	NA	TGTGCCAGCTCCCTAGGGAGGGCCCTCCACTTT	CASSLGRALHF
NA	TRBJ1-2	TRBV7-9	NA	TGTGCCAGCAGCCGAAGGGGGTCCGTCTATGGCTACACCTTC	CASSRRGSVYGYTF
TRBD1	TRBJ1-1	TRBV5-4	NA	TGTGCCAGCAGCTTGCCTACAGGGGGAATTGTAGAAGCTTTCTTT	CASSLPTGGIVEAFF
NA	TRBJ2-7	TRBV4-1	NA	TGCGCCAGCAGCCCCCGGGACACCCCCTACGAGCAGTACTTC	CASSPRDTPYEQYF
TRBD2	TRBJ2-3	TRBV30	NA	TGTGCGTATACCGCGGGAGCGGCAGATACGCAGTATTTT	CAYTAGAADTQYF
NA	TRBJ1-2	TRBV6-1	NA	TGTGCCAGCAGTAACCCGGGGGGCTACACCTTC	CASSNPGGYTF
TRBD2	TRBJ2-1	TRBV19	NA	TGTGCCAGTAGTATAGGAACTAGCGGGGGCGTAAATGAGCAGTTCTTC	CASSIGTSGGVNEQFF
TRBD1	TRBJ1-2	TRBV28	NA	TGTGCCAGCAGTCCCGACAGGGGAAAGAACTATGGCTACACCTTC	CASSPDRGKNYGYTF
NA	TRBJ1-2	TRBV7-3	NA	TGTGCCAGCAGCTACCAGGGTTTCTATGGCTACACCTTC	CASSYQGFYGYTF
NA	TRBJ2-1	TRBV6-1	NA	TGTGCCAGCAGCGTATCCAATGAGCAGTTCTTC	CASSVSNEQFF
NA	TRBJ2-7	TRBV5-6	NA	TGTGCCAGCAGCTTAAGGGGCTACGAGCAGTACTTC	CASSLRGYEQYF
TRBD2	TRBJ2-7	TRBV5-1	once	TGCGCCAGCAGCTTGGGCGGGAGGGCCTACGAGCAGTACTTC	CASSLGGRAYEQYF
NA	TRBJ1-2	TRBV2	NA	TGTGCCAGCAAGGGGGTCGGTAACTATGGCTACACCTTC	CASKGVGNYGYTF
TRBD2	TRBJ2-7	TRBV7-2	once	TGTGCCAGCACCCCTTCTAGCGGACCCTACGAGCAGTACTTC	CASTPSSGPYEQYF
TRBD1	TRBJ2-7	TRBV2	NA	TGTGCCAGCAGTGACCGGGACAGGGTTATCGACGAGCAGTACTTC	CASSDRDRVIDEQYF
TRBD2	TRBJ2-3	TRBV2	NA	TGTGCCAGCGGAAACCCGGGACTAGCAGACACAGATACGCAGTATTTT	CASGNPGLADTDTQYF
NA	TRBJ1-4	TRBV30	NA	TGTGCCTGGAGTGTACCCGAGAATAATGAAAAACTGTTTTTT	CAWSVPENNEKLFF
NA	TRBJ2-7	TRBV12-1	NA	TGTGCCAGCAGCCCCGGGACAGATCCCGGGACTAGCTGCGACGAGCAGTACTTC	CASSPGTDPGTSCDEQYF
NA	TRBJ1-6	TRBV5-1	NA	TGCGCCAGCAGAGGCAGTCAAGTTAGTTCACCCCTCCACTTT	CASRGSQVSSPLHF
NA	TRBJ1-5	TRBV6-1	NA	TGTGCCAGCAGGGTTGATCAGCCCCAGCATTTT	CASRVDQPQHF
TRBD1	TRBJ2-7	TRBV7-9	once	TGTGCCAGCAGCTTAGCTTACAGGGGGCACTACGAGCAGTACTTC	CASSLAYRGHYEQYF
TRBD2	TRBJ2-4	TRBV14	NA	TGTGCCAGCAGCCCCGGACTAGCGGCGACCAAAAACATTCAGTACTTC	CASSPGLAATKNIQYF
NA	TRBJ2-4	TRBV7-8	once	TGTGCCAGCAGCGCCCCGGGAGTGGGGAACATTCAGTACTTC	CASSAPGVGNIQYF
NA	TRBJ2-1	TRBV7-9	NA	TGTGCCAGCAACCCTAATCCGTTCAGGGTAGGAGAATACAATGAGCAGTTCTTC	CASNPNPFRVGEYNEQFF
TRBD2	TRBJ2-2	TRBV7-3	NA	TGTGCCAGCAGCTTAATCTCTAGCGGGAGGGAGCTGTTTTTT	CASSLISSGRELFF
NA	TRBJ2-7	TRBV28	NA	TGTGCCAGCAGTTTCGGACCGAACTCCTACGAGCAGTACTTC	CASSFGPNSYEQYF
NA	TRBJ1-4	TRBV29-1	NA	TGCAGCGGGGGGATAAATGAAAAATTGTTTTTT	CSGGINEKLFF
NA	TRBJ2-1	TRBV7-2	NA	TGTGCCAGCAGCTCGCGACAGGCTCTAGACAATGAGCAGTTCTTC	CASSSRQALDNEQFF
NA	TRBJ2-1	TRBV30	NA	TGTGCCTGGAGGGGAGGAAGCTCCTACAATGAGCAGTTCTTC	CAWRGGSSYNEQFF
NA	TRBJ2-1	TRBV29-1	NA	TGCAGCGGAGCAATAAATGAGCAGTTCTTC	CSGAINEQFF
TRBD1	TRBJ1-4	TRBV5-1	NA	TGCGCCAGCAGCTTGGTCGGACAGGGGAATGAAAAACTGTTTTTT	CASSLVGQGNEKLFF
NA	TRBJ2-5	TRBV2	NA	TGTGCCAGCAGTTGGGACTCGACCATCCAAGAGACCCAGTACTTC	CASSWDSTIQETQYF
TRBD1	TRBJ2-2	TRBV5-1	NA	TGCGCCAGCAGCCCGGGACAGGGAACCACCGGGGAGCTGTTTTTT	CASSPGQGTTGELFF
NA	TRBJ1-3	TRBV10-1	NA	TGCGCCAGCAGTGCCGGGATCTCTGGAAACACCATATATTTT	CASSAGISGNTIYF
TRBD1	TRBJ1-2	TRBV2	NA	TGTGCCGGAAGGGGGCTTGGTGGCTACACCTTC	CAGRGLGGYTF
TRBD2	TRBJ2-7	TRBV11-2	NA	TGTGCCAGCAGGAGAGCCGGGACTAGGAGGTACGAGCAGTACTTC	CASRRAGTRRYEQYF
NA	TRBJ1-1	TRBV7-9	NA	TGTGCCAGCAGCTTAGAGCGGGGGGTAAGGGCTGAAGCTTTCTTT	CASSLERGVRAEAFF